One sample yielded the 8 T cell receptor beta chains listed below, sequenced in a study of blood T cell repertoires in COVID-19. Data came from immunoSEQ multiplex PCR; TCRdb stores just in-frame clones and leaves some out. Seen here are 450,000 to 500,000 clones, around 85% observed once, and the top ten hold roughly 3.1%. Material for sequencing was peripheral blood. The receptor source for this set is a human donor in a cohort sampled during active COVID-19.

The rearrangement joins TRBV29-1 to TRBJ1-2; D is perhaps TRBD1 (5 bases). Trimming shortened V by 8 bases and J by 8 bases, and 21 bases separated the two germline ends. Germline V gene sequence: CDR1 SQVTM, CDR2 ANQGSEA. The CDR3 totals 13 residues. The CDR3 DNA follows: TGCAGCACCTCGAAGGGGTCGTCGTCGGGCTACACCTTC. Encoded protein: CSTSKGSSSGYTF.

This clone was counted a few times. The chain links TRBV6-2 or TRBV6-3 to TRBJ2-5; TRBD1 aligns across 7 bases. Germline V gene data show CDR1 as MNHEY and CDR2 as SVGEGT. V lost 2 bases and J lost 4; bases outside the gene matches: 7. The CDR3 is made up of 15 amino acids. The CDR3 protein is CASSYGWTGSETQYF. As DNA, the CDR3 is TGTGCCAGCAGTTACGGATGGACAGGTTCAGAGACCCAGTACTTC.

The genes are TRBV19 and TRBJ1-3; D is unresolved. The CDR3 consists of 11 residues. V dropped 3 bases and J dropped 7 bases, with 4 bases sitting between them. Germline CDR1 reads LNHDA; CDR2 reads SQIVND (reference sequence). CDR3 loop: CASSIGNTIYF. DNA of the CDR3: TGTGCCAGTAGTATCGGGAACACCATATATTTT.

This clone has just one count. The genes are TRBV6-5 and TRBJ1-2, with D unclear. The germline gives CDR1 MNHEY, CDR2 SVGAGI. V lost 7 bases and J 2 bases, leaving 11 bases between the germline ends. The CDR3 consists of 13 residues. The DNA for the CDR3 is TGTGCCAGCAACCTGACTCCGAACTATGGCTACACCTTC. It is translated as CASNLTPNYGYTF.

The chain is built from TRBV9 and TRBJ2-1; 10 bases agree with TRBD2. This CDR3 region has 15 residues. CDR1 and CDR2 from the germline V gene are SGDLS and YYNGEE. Unmatched junction bases numbered 4, after V lost 3 bases and J lost 4 bases. The CDR3 region is CASSGGTSVYNEQFF. The CDR3 nucleotides read TGTGCCAGCAGCGGAGGGACTAGCGTATACAATGAGCAGTTCTTC.

The chain is built from TRBV12-1 and TRBJ2-1; the table names TRBD2, a call not compared with the DNA. TRBV12-1 is shown as a pseudogene. CDR3 length: 14 residues. CDR3 amino acids: CASSFRREYDEQFF. The CDR3 coding sequence is TGTGCCAGCAGCTTTAGGCGGGAGTACGATGAGCAGTTCTTC.

The chain recombines TRBV19 with TRBJ2-7; 8 bases align to TRBD1. V lost 4 bases, J lost 6 bases, and 2 bases stayed unmatched. The length of the CDR3 is 12 residues. Germline V gene data show CDR1 as LNHDA and CDR2 as SQIVND (reference sequence). CDR3 DNA: TGTGCCAGTAGTAAAGACAGGGGCGAGCAGTACTTC. It codes for CASSKDRGEQYF.

The rearrangement uses TRBV6-6 and TRBJ2-1, with 11 bases lining up with TRBD1. The V gene end was trimmed by 2 bases and the J gene end by 8 bases; junction bases not matched to a gene: 2. Germline V lookup: CDR1 MNHNY, CDR2 SVGAGI (reference sequence). The CDR3 is 14 amino acids. The CDR3 spells CASSYQGQGDEQFF. CDR3 nucleotides: TGTGCCAGCAGTTACCAGGGACAGGGGGATGAGCAGTTCTTC.